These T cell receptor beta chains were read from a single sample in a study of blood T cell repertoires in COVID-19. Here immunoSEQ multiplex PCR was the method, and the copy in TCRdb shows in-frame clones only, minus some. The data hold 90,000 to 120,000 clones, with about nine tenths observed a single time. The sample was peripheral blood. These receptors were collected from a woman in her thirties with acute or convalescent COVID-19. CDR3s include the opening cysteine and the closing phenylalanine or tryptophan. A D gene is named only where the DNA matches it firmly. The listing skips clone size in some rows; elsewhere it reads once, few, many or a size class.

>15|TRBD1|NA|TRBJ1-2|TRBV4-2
CASSQDQGQGYGYTF
TGTGCCAGCAGCCAGGATCAGGGACAGGGCTATGGCTACACCTTC
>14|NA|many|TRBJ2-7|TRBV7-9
CASSSSAPQGEQYF
TGTGCCAGCAGCTCCTCCGCCCCGCAGGGGGAGCAGTACTTC
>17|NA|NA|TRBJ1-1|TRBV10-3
CAISASIRSWADTEAFF
TGTGCCATCAGTGCCTCCATTAGGTCCTGGGCCGACACTGAAGCTTTCTTT
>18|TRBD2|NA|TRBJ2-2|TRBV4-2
CASSQVLAGGPYTGELFF
TGTGCCAGCAGCCAAGTGCTAGCGGGAGGGCCGTACACCGGGGAGCTGTTTTTT
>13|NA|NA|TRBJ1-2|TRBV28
CASSWVGDSGYTF
TGTGCCAGCAGTTGGGTGGGGGACTCGGGCTACACCTTC
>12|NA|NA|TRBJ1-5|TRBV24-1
CATSDFWGAQHF
TGTGCCACCAGTGATTTTTGGGGAGCCCAGCATTTT
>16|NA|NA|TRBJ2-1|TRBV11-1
CASSSAQLALIGEQFF
TGTGCCAGCAGTTCTGCCCAGTTAGCGCTTATCGGTGAGCAGTTCTTC
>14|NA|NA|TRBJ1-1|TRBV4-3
CASSQIYKNTEAFF
TGCGCCAGCAGCCAGATTTACAAGAACACTGAAGCTTTCTTT
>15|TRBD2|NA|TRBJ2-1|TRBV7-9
CASSLELAVYNEQFF
TGTGCCAGCAGCTTAGAACTAGCGGTTTACAATGAGCAGTTCTTC
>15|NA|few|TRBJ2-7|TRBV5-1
CASSLGGSGLYEQYF
TGCGCCAGCAGCTTGGGGGGTAGCGGCCTCTACGAGCAGTACTTC
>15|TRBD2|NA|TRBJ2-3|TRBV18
CASSPLTSGTDTQYF
TGTGCCAGCTCACCATTGACTAGCGGTACAGATACGCAGTATTTT
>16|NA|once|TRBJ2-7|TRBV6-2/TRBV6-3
CASSSDTGLTSYEQYF
TGTGCCAGCAGTTCCGACACAGGGTTGACATCCTACGAGCAGTACTTC
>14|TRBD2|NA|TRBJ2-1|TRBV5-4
CASSLAGLAGDLFF
TGTGCCAGCAGCTTGGCGGGACTAGCGGGGGACCTGTTCTTC
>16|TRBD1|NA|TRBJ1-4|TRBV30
CAWSVLGQGYGEKLFF
TGTGCCTGGAGTGTATTGGGACAGGGGTATGGAGAAAAACTGTTTTTT
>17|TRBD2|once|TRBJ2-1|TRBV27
CASSEYRAGGPYNEQFF
TGTGCCAGCAGTGAGTATAGAGCGGGGGGGCCGTACAATGAGCAGTTCTTC
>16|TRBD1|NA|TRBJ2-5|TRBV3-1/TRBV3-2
CASSPVGQGASETQYF
TGTGCCAGCAGCCCCGTCGGACAGGGTGCATCAGAGACCCAGTACTTC
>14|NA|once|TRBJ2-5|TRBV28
CASSKLQGIETQYF
TGTGCCAGCAGCAAACTACAGGGTATAGAGACCCAGTACTTC
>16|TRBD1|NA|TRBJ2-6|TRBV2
CARSGTGAFGANVLTF
TGTGCCAGGAGCGGGACAGGGGCGTTTGGGGCCAACGTCCTGACTTTC
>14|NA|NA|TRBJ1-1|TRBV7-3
CASSAREGNTEAFF
TGTGCCAGCAGCGCCCGTGAGGGCAACACTGAAGCTTTCTTT
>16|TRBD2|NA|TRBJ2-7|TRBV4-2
CASSQDRLAGDYEQYF
TGTGCCAGCAGCCAAGATAGGCTAGCGGGGGACTACGAGCAGTACTTC
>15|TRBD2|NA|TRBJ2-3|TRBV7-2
CASSGTSGSADTQYF
TGTGCCAGCAGCGGTACTAGCGGGAGTGCGGATACGCAGTATTTT
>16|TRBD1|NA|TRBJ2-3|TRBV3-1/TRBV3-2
CASSQLPDRVSDTQYF
TGTGCCAGCAGCCAACTGCCGGACAGGGTATCAGATACGCAGTATTTT
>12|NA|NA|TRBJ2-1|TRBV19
CASSDSYNEQFF
TGTGCCAGTTCCGACAGCTACAATGAGCAGTTCTTC
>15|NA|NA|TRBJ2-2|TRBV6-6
CASSDDRENTGELFF
TGTGCCAGCAGCGACGACAGAGAGAACACCGGGGAGCTGTTTTTT
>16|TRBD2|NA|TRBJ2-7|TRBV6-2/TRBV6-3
CASSYGGLAGIYEQYF
TGTGCCAGCAGTTACGGGGGACTAGCGGGGATCTACGAGCAGTACTTC
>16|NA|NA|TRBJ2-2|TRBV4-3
CASSQEKGGEGGELFF
TGCGCCAGCAGCCAAGAAAAAGGGGGAGAGGGCGGGGAGCTGTTTTTT
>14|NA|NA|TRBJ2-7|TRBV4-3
CASSQDRGPYEQYF
TGCGCCAGCAGCCAAGATCGAGGCCCCTACGAGCAGTACTTC
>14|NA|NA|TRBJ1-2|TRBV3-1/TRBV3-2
CASSQDPRGRGYTF
TGTGCCAGCAGCCAAGATCCCAGGGGAAGGGGCTACACCTTC
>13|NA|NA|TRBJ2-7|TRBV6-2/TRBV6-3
CASSYTDNYEQYF
TGTGCCAGCAGTTATACGGACAACTACGAGCAGTACTTC
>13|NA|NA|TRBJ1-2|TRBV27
CASSPGQTYGYTF
TGTGCCAGCAGTCCAGGACAGACCTATGGCTACACCTTC
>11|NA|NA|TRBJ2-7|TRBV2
CATSLAYEQYF
TGTGCCACCTCCCTTGCCTACGAGCAGTACTTC
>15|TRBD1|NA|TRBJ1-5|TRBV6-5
CASSDRGARNQPQHF
TGTGCCAGCAGCGACAGGGGTGCTCGCAATCAGCCCCAGCATTTT
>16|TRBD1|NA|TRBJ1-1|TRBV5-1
CASSFNGPGQGVEAFF
TGCGCCAGCAGCTTCAATGGTCCGGGACAGGGGGTTGAAGCTTTCTTT
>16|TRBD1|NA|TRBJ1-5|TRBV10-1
CASSKGQLHSNQPQHF
TGCGCCAGCAGTAAGGGACAGCTTCATAGCAATCAGCCCCAGCATTTT
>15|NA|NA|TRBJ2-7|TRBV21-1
CASSFRTAEIYEQYF
TGTGCCAGCAGCTTCCGGACAGCAGAGATCTACGAGCAGTACTTC
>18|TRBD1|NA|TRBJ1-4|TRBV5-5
CASSSGQDPIPTNEKLFF
TGTGCCAGCAGCTCCGGACAGGACCCCATCCCAACTAATGAAAAACTGTTTTTT
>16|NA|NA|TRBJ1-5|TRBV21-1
CASSLQTGESNQPQHF
TGTGCCAGCAGCTTACAGACAGGGGAAAGCAATCAGCCCCAGCATTTT
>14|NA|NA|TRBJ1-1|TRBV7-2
CASSLTTLNTEAFF
TGTGCCAGCAGCTTAACGACACTGAACACTGAAGCTTTCTTT
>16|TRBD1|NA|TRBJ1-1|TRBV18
CASSATGQGVNTEAFF
TGTGCCAGCTCAGCCACTGGACAGGGGGTGAACACTGAAGCTTTCTTT
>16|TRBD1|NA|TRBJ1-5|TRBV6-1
CASSDPGQGGHQPQHF
TGTGCCAGCAGTGACCCGGGACAGGGAGGTCATCAGCCCCAGCATTTT
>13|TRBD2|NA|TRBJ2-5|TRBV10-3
CATTGGSQETQYF
TGTGCCACTACCGGGGGGAGTCAAGAGACCCAGTACTTC
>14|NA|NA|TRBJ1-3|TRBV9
CASSVAGTGDTIYF
TGTGCCAGCAGCGTAGCGGGGACTGGAGACACCATATATTTT
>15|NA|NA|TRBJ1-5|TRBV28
CASRKEGGLYQPQHF
TGTGCCAGCAGAAAGGAGGGGGGGCTTTATCAGCCCCAGCATTTT
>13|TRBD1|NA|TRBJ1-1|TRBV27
CAVRQGEDTEAFF
TGTGCCGTGCGACAGGGAGAAGACACTGAAGCTTTCTTT
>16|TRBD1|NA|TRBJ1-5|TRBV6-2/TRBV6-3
CASSEHGTGDNQPQHF
TGTGCCAGCAGCGAGCATGGGACAGGGGACAATCAGCCCCAGCATTTT
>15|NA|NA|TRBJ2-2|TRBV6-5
CASSYSSGVTGELFF
TGTGCCAGCAGTTACTCTTCCGGGGTCACCGGGGAGCTGTTTTTT
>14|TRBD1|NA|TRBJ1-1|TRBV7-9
CASRGQGVNTEAFF
TGTGCCAGCAGGGGACAGGGGGTAAATACTGAAGCTTTCTTT
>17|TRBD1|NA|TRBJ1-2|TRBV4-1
CASSQAGGDRGRYGYTF
TGCGCCAGCAGCCAAGCAGGGGGGGACAGGGGGAGGTATGGCTACACCTTC
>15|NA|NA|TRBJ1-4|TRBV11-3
CASSLEGGAREKLFF
TGTGCCAGCAGCTTAGAAGGAGGGGCGCGTGAAAAACTGTTTTTT
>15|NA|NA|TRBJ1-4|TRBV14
CASSQVAGVGEKLFF
TGTGCCAGCAGCCAGGTGGCCGGGGTCGGCGAAAAACTGTTTTTT
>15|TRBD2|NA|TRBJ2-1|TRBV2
CASKAGTSGGNEQFF
TGTGCCAGCAAGGCCGGGACTAGCGGGGGTAATGAGCAGTTCTTC
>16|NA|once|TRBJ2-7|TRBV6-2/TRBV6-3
CASSYEAGHPAGEQYF
TGTGCCAGCAGTTACGAAGCGGGACACCCTGCGGGCGAGCAGTACTTC
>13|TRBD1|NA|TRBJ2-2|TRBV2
CAIGQENTGELFF
TGTGCAATAGGACAGGAAAACACCGGGGAGCTGTTTTTT
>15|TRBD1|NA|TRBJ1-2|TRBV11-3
CASSFLDRGQSGYTF
TGTGCCAGCAGCTTCCTAGACAGGGGGCAGAGTGGCTACACCTTC
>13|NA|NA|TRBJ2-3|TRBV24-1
CATSPRGADTQYF
TGTGCCACCAGCCCTAGGGGTGCAGATACGCAGTATTTT
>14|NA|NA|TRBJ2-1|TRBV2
CASSWTQQGTEQFF
TGTGCCAGCAGTTGGACTCAACAGGGAACTGAGCAGTTCTTC
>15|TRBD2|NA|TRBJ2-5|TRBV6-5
CASSQTAGGIETQYF
TGTGCCAGCAGCCAAACGGCGGGAGGGATAGAGACCCAGTACTTC
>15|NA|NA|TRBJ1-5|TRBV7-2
CASSLSRAVNQPQHF
TGTGCCAGCAGCTTAAGCAGGGCCGTTAATCAGCCCCAGCATTTT